This entry features one T cell receptor (beta chain) sequence. Its target is not known. The study profiled TCR beta VDJ and CDR3 using genomic DNA as template. Each CDR3 protein is one row after TCRdb ran MiXCR on the reads. This sample carries 220,000 or so distinct CDR3 sequences, roughly 60% of them seen once, and the ten largest clones take around 60%. V lost 5 bases to trimming and J lost 2 bases; unmatched junction nucleotides: 7. There are 15 residues in the CDR3. The germline CDR1 and CDR2 sequences are SEHNR and FQNEAQ (reference sequence). The data stem from a study of CD8+CD57+ T cells in acquired aplastic anemia. All patients picked for sequencing had shown, by flow cytometry, an expansion of CD8+CD57+ cells. Patients, without exception, had severe acquired aplastic anemia. No therapy was given to patients before blood sampling. Study-wide results and caveats: The number of CD8+ CDR3 sequences shared by patients and controls was twenty-nine.

V is TRBV7-9 and J is TRBJ2-3, with 7 bases fitting TRBD1. The receptor was isolated from a human donor with aplastic anemia. Input material: sorted CD4+, CD8+, or CD8+CD57+ T cells (not recorded which) from PBMCs. CDR3 sequence reads: CASSARTGITDTQYF. CDR3 DNA: TGTGCCAGCAGCGCAAGGACAGGCATCACAGATACGCAGTATTTT.